This T cell receptor (beta chain) derives from a study of radiotherapy plus CTLA-4 blockade in lung cancer. Study overall: Disease control was present in around a third of patients, and objective responses in about 19%. The study's findings and limits: Early blood T cell clone dynamics reportedly forecast response best, with interferon-beta.

The study gave focal radiation plus ipilimumab CTLA-4 blockade to patients with chemo-refractory metastatic non-small-cell lung cancer. On this clone itself: The target antigen is unknown.

Data came from immunoSEQ multiplex PCR; TCRdb stores just in-frame clones and leaves some out. The top ten clones hold less than 25% of a sample with about 18,000 clones, about 82% of them seen once. CDR3 length equals 14 residues. From germline, CDR1 is MDHEN and CDR2 SYDVKM. V was shortened by 6 bases and J by 0 bases, with 11 bases between the two germline ends. The chain employs TRBV28 and TRBJ1-2, with no clear D. The sequencing here drew on peripheral blood, taken from a patient treated with radiotherapy plus ipilimumab. This clonotype was obtained from a human donor with non-small cell lung cancer whose response to radiotherapy plus ipilimumab could not be evaluated. In DNA, the CDR3 is TGTGCCAGCAGCCCTCCGCGGCCTAACTATGGCTACACCTTC. Translation: CASSPPRPNYGYTF.